These 26 T cell receptor beta chains came from one sample sequenced in a study of identical twins. TCRdb redid the calling of the 5' RACE reads with MiXCR, one entry per CDR3 protein. This sample has about 240,000 distinct CDR3 sequences, with about 10% found just once. Material for sequencing was memory T cells sorted from blood. Source of these receptors: a man aged 50 or older in good health.

This sequence joins TRBV3-1 and TRBJ2-6; D is perhaps TRBD1 (6 bases). The CDR3 has 19 residues. CDR1 LGHDT and CDR2 YNNKEL come from the germline V gene (reference sequence). V dropped 1 base and J dropped 0 bases, with 16 bases sitting between them. The CDR3 region is CASSQVPAGESSGANVLTF. DNA of the CDR3: TGTGCCAGCAGCCAAGTGCCAGCAGGGGAATCCTCTGGGGCCAACGTCCTGACTTTC.

On this clonotype: A single base separates this from a much larger clone, so it may be a read error. The rearrangement joins TRBV5-1 to TRBJ2-1; a weak D match, TRBD1 (6 bases). V lost 6 bases and J 0 bases, leaving 13 bases between the germline ends. Germline assignment: CDR1 SGHRS and CDR2 YFSETQ. The CDR3 length is 15 residues. The CDR3 nucleotides read TGCGCCAGCACCGAAACAGGGAGCTCCTACAATGAGCAGTTCTTC. Encoded protein: CASTETGSSYNEQFF.

V is TRBV5-5 and J is TRBJ2-2, with D possibly matching TRBD2 (5 bases). V lost 0 bases and J lost 3, with 15 bases in between. The CDR3 runs 17 residues. Germline CDR1 reads SGHKS; CDR2 reads YYEKEE (reference sequence). CDR3 bases: TGTGCCAGCAGCTTGGTTGGGCCCTGGGGAGACACCGGGGAGCTGTTTTTT. As protein: CASSLVGPWGDTGELFF.

This clonotype was counted at least ten times. This chain links TRBV2 with TRBJ2-1, with 7 positions matching TRBD2. The CDR3 is made up of 12 amino acids. V shed 11 bases and J 5 bases; nucleotides not matched to a gene: 6. CDR1 and CDR2 (germline): SNHLY, FYNNEI. In nucleotides, the CDR3 is TGTGCCGACCGGGACTATAACAATGAGCAGTTCTTC. Translation: CADRDYNNEQFF. Variable domain in full (rest from reference TRBV2 and TRBJ2-1): EPEVTQTPSHQVTQMGQEVILRCVPISNHLYFYWYRQILGQKVEFLVSFYNNEISEKSEIFDDQFSVERPDGSNFTLKIRSTKLEDSAMYFCADRDYNNEQFFGPGTRLTVL.

The table lists this clonotype with a count of one. The chain combines TRBV2 with TRBJ2-3, with 10 bases fitting TRBD1. With 9 bases clipped from V and 4 bases from J, the junction kept 7 bases outside the gene matches. The CDR3 is 14 amino acids. CDR1 is SNHLY, CDR2 FYNNEI, per germline. The CDR3 nucleotides are TGTGCCAGTCACCGGGACAGGGGTCCAGATACGCAGTATTTT. It specifies CASHRDRGPDTQYF.

V gene TRBV19 combines with J gene TRBJ1-5, with D maybe TRBD1 (5 bases). With 7 bases removed from V and 3 bases from J, the gap between germline ends came to 10 bases. Per the germline V gene, CDR1 is LNHDA and CDR2 is SQIVND (reference sequence). The CDR3 spans 13 residues. The CDR3 nucleotides are TGTGCCAGTAAGGGGAGGGACAATCAGCCCCAGCATTTT. Protein product: CASKGRDNQPQHF.

This clonotype was found many times. This chain uses TRBV6-2 or TRBV6-3 with TRBJ1-1; TRBD1 matches 8 bases. V gave up 6 bases and J gave up 5 bases; unmatched junction bases: 5. Germline CDR1 is MNHEY and CDR2 is SVGEGT. This CDR3 is built from 13 residues. CDR3 in amino acids: CASRPGGETEAFF. Here the CDR3 DNA reads TGTGCCAGCAGACCAGGGGGCGAAACTGAAGCTTTCTTT.

The sample holds many counts of this clonotype. V usage is TRBV24-1 and J usage is TRBJ2-1; 7 bases agree with TRBD2. J was trimmed by 6 bases and V by 4 bases; bases with no gene match: 8. The CDR3 is made up of 15 amino acids. Germline V gene sequence: CDR1 KGHDR, CDR2 SFDVKD. This chain's CDR3 is CATSELGLGLNEQFF. In nucleotides, the CDR3 is TGTGCCACCAGTGAACTAGGACTAGGCCTCAATGAGCAGTTCTTC.

The chain employs TRBV4-2 and TRBJ2-5; D is possibly TRBD1 (5 bases). V dropped 1 base and J dropped 1 base, with 13 bases sitting between them. Looked up from germline, CDR1 is LGHNA and CDR2 is YNFKEQ. This CDR3 contains 16 residues. Here the CDR3 reads CASSQGGKGFQETQYF. CDR3 coding DNA: TGTGCCAGCAGCCAAGGGGGTAAGGGGTTCCAAGAGACCCAGTACTTC.

This clonotype showed up many times. The chain carries TRBV20-1 and TRBJ1-6, with 9 bases that match TRBD1. This CDR3 is 15 amino acids long. V lost 3 bases to trimming and J lost 10 bases; unmatched junction nucleotides: 10. Germline values: CDR1 DFQATT, CDR2 SNEGSKA (reference sequence). The CDR3 nucleotides read TGCAGTGCTAGTTTGTTGGACAGGGGATCATCACCCCTCCACTTT. It specifies CSASLLDRGSSPLHF.

This clonotype was seen at least ten times. This sequence joins TRBV19 and TRBJ1-1; 7 bases fit TRBD1. This CDR3 region has 14 residues. CDR1 is LNHDA, CDR2 SQIVND, per germline (reference sequence). V lost 3 bases and J lost 2; bases outside the gene matches: 3. Here the CDR3 reads CASSMDRTNTEAFF. In DNA form, the CDR3 reads TGTGCCAGTAGTATGGACAGGACTAACACTGAAGCTTTCTTT.

This clonotype was detected ten times or more. The V and J genes are TRBV5-1 and TRBJ1-1; D is undetermined. The ends were cut back, 0 bases at V and 2 bases at J, with 11 bases in the middle. This CDR3 is built from 15 residues. Germline values: CDR1 SGHRS, CDR2 YFSETQ. The CDR3 DNA reads as TGCGCCAGCAGCTTGGAGGGCACAAGAAACACTGAAGCTTTCTTT. Protein: CASSLEGTRNTEAFF.

This clonotype was picked up many times. The V and J genes are TRBV18 and TRBJ1-2, with D uncertain. This CDR3 spans 14 amino acids. The V end lost 3 bases, the J end lost 2 bases, and 10 bases lay between the germline ends. The germline CDR1 and CDR2 sequences are KGHSH and LQKENI. The CDR3 spells CASSPEGGNYGYTF. The DNA of the CDR3 is TGTGCCAGCTCACCGGAGGGCGGGAACTATGGCTACACCTTC. The entire variable domain, with the rest obtained from reference TRBV18 and TRBJ1-2, is as follows: NAGVMQNPRHLVRRRGQEARLRCSPMKGHSHVYWYRQLPEEGLKFMVYLQKENIIDESGMPKERFSAEFPKEGPSILRIQQVVRGDSAAYFCASSPEGGNYGYTFGSGTRLTVV.

For this clonotype: A read error may be the cause here, since a much bigger clone is one base away. The chain joins TRBV20-1 to TRBJ1-6; D ambiguous. This CDR3 region has 14 residues. Germline V gene data show CDR1 as DFQATT and CDR2 as SNEGSKA (reference sequence). The CDR3 DNA sequence: TGCAGTGCTACCCGGAGCGCCCTTAATTCACCCCTCCCCTTT. Encoded protein: CSATRSALNSPLPF.

This clonotype was picked up many times. The CDR3 sequence: CASTRDRGGKNIQYF. CDR3 coding DNA: TGTGCCAGCACTAGGGACAGGGGGGGCAAAAACATTCAGTACTTC. The V call is TRBV6-1, the J call TRBJ2-4; 11 bases fit TRBD1. Germline V gives CDR1 MNHNS, CDR2 SASEGT. The junction had 5 bases not matched to a gene; V was cut back by 7 bases and J by 3 bases. The CDR3 spans 15 residues.

This clonotype was found many times. This chain uses TRBV18 with TRBJ2-7, with D possibly being TRBD1 or TRBD2 (5 bases each). Per the germline V gene, CDR1 is KGHSH and CDR2 is LQKENI. V was shortened by 4 bases and J by 7 bases, with 17 bases between the two germline ends. The length of the CDR3 is 14 residues. As DNA, the CDR3 is TGTGCCAGCTCACTATCCCCCCGGGGCGGAGAGCAGTACTTC. It yields the protein CASSLSPRGGEQYF.

This clonotype was seen once. V usage is TRBV3-1 and J usage is TRBJ2-3; 10 nucleotides agree with TRBD2. CDR1 is LGHDT, CDR2 YNNKEL, per germline (reference sequence). With 4 bases clipped from V and 6 bases from J, the junction kept 16 bases outside the gene matches. The CDR3 sequence is 18 residues long. In DNA form, the CDR3 reads TGTGCCAGCAGCCTCGGCCCGGGACTAGCGAGTTCGGGTGATACGCAGTATTTT. It codes for CASSLGPGLASSGDTQYF.

This clonotype was observed a few times. The gene calls are TRBV20-1 and TRBJ1-2; D gene uncertain. The CDR3 is 13 residues long. The germline V gene has CDR1 DFQATT and CDR2 SNEGSKA (reference sequence). V was trimmed by 3 bases and J by 4 bases, leaving 12 bases between them. The CDR3 spells CSASGDKAYGYTF. In nucleotides, the CDR3 is TGCAGTGCTAGCGGCGATAAGGCCTATGGCTACACCTTC.

This clonotype was recorded many times. The chain has TRBV6-1 and TRBJ1-4; no definite D call. V was shortened by 4 bases and J by 3 bases, with 15 bases between the two germline ends. Germline CDR1 is MNHNS and CDR2 is SASEGT. The CDR3 loop spans 16 amino acids. This chain's CDR3 is CASSVGRMEANEKLFF. Written as DNA, the CDR3 is TGTGCCAGCAGTGTCGGGCGAATGGAGGCTAATGAAAAACTGTTTTTT.

The table lists this clonotype with many counts. This chain connects TRBV20-1 to TRBJ2-3; 7 bases agree with TRBD2. The CDR3 is 13 residues long. V lost 5 bases and J lost 1; bases outside the gene matches: 3. Germline V lookup: CDR1 DFQATT, CDR2 SNEGSKA (reference sequence). CDR3 sequence reads: CSAQTSGTDTQYF. The DNA of the CDR3 is TGCAGTGCTCAAACTAGCGGCACAGATACGCAGTATTTT.

Ten or more counts support this clonotype. The chain links TRBV5-1 to TRBJ2-1, with 9 bases lining up with TRBD1. The trim removed 5 bases at V and 1 base at J, leaving 4 bases unmatched. The CDR3 length is 15 residues. Per germline, CDR1 SGHRS and CDR2 YFSETQ. The CDR3 nucleotides read TGCGCCAGCAGGACCGGACAGGGGTCCTACAATGAGCAGTTCTTC. Protein: CASRTGQGSYNEQFF.

This clonotype came up a few times. The genes are TRBV12-3 or TRBV12-4 and TRBJ2-3, with TRBD2 identical over 9 bases. J was trimmed by 0 bases and V by 3 bases; bases with no gene match: 7. The CDR3 loop spans 17 amino acids. CDR3 residues: CASSFQAGGPSTDTQYF. The CDR3, as DNA: TGTGCCAGCAGTTTCCAAGCGGGGGGACCTAGCACAGATACGCAGTATTTT.

This clonotype was recorded a few times. This chain joins TRBV28 and TRBJ2-7; D might be TRBD1 or TRBD2, each matching 5 bases. Germline V gene lookup returns CDR1 MDHEN and CDR2 SYDVKM. The CDR3 has 12 amino acids. V lost 9 bases and J lost 2, with 11 bases in between. The CDR3 protein is CASQVGAYEQYF. For the CDR3, the DNA is TGTGCCAGTCAAGTGGGGGCCTACGAGCAGTACTTC.

This clonotype was recorded a few times. The chain joins TRBV7-8 to TRBJ1-2, with a weak D call TRBD1 (5 bases). CDR1 is SGHVS and CDR2 is FQNEAQ in the germline V gene. CDR3 size: 14 residues. Trimming stripped 1 base from V and 0 bases from J, with 6 bases between. In DNA form, the CDR3 reads TGTGCCAGCAGCTTAGAGGGGTCTAACTATGGCTACACCTTC. The encoded protein is CASSLEGSNYGYTF.

This clonotype was recorded many times. This rearrangement joins TRBV10-3 to TRBJ2-1; 10 bases are a match to TRBD2. Germline CDR1 and CDR2: ENHRY and SYGVKD. CDR3 length: 15 amino acids. The V gene end was trimmed by 5 bases and the J gene end by 3 bases; junction bases not matched to a gene: 4. For the CDR3, the DNA is TGTGCCATCAGTCAAGCGGGAGGGAGCTACAATGAGCAGTTCTTC. This encodes CAISQAGGSYNEQFF.

This clonotype was observed a handful of times. The CDR3 coding sequence is TGTGCCAGCAGCTTGTCCCCCAGGGGACAGGAGACCCAGTACTTC. Translated: CASSLSPRGQETQYF. The gene calls are TRBV5-6 and TRBJ2-5, with 7 bases that match TRBD1. Germline values: CDR1 SGHDT, CDR2 YYEEEE. Unmatched junction bases numbered 8, after V lost 1 base and J lost 5 bases. The CDR3 extends over 15 amino acids. Full variable domain (outside the CDR3, taken from reference TRBV5-6 and TRBJ2-5): DAGVTQSPTHLIKTRGQQVTLRCSPKSGHDTVSWYQQALGQGPQFIFQYYEEEERQRGNFPDRFSGHQFPNYSSELNVNALLLGDSALYLCASSLSPRGQETQYFGPGTRLLVL.